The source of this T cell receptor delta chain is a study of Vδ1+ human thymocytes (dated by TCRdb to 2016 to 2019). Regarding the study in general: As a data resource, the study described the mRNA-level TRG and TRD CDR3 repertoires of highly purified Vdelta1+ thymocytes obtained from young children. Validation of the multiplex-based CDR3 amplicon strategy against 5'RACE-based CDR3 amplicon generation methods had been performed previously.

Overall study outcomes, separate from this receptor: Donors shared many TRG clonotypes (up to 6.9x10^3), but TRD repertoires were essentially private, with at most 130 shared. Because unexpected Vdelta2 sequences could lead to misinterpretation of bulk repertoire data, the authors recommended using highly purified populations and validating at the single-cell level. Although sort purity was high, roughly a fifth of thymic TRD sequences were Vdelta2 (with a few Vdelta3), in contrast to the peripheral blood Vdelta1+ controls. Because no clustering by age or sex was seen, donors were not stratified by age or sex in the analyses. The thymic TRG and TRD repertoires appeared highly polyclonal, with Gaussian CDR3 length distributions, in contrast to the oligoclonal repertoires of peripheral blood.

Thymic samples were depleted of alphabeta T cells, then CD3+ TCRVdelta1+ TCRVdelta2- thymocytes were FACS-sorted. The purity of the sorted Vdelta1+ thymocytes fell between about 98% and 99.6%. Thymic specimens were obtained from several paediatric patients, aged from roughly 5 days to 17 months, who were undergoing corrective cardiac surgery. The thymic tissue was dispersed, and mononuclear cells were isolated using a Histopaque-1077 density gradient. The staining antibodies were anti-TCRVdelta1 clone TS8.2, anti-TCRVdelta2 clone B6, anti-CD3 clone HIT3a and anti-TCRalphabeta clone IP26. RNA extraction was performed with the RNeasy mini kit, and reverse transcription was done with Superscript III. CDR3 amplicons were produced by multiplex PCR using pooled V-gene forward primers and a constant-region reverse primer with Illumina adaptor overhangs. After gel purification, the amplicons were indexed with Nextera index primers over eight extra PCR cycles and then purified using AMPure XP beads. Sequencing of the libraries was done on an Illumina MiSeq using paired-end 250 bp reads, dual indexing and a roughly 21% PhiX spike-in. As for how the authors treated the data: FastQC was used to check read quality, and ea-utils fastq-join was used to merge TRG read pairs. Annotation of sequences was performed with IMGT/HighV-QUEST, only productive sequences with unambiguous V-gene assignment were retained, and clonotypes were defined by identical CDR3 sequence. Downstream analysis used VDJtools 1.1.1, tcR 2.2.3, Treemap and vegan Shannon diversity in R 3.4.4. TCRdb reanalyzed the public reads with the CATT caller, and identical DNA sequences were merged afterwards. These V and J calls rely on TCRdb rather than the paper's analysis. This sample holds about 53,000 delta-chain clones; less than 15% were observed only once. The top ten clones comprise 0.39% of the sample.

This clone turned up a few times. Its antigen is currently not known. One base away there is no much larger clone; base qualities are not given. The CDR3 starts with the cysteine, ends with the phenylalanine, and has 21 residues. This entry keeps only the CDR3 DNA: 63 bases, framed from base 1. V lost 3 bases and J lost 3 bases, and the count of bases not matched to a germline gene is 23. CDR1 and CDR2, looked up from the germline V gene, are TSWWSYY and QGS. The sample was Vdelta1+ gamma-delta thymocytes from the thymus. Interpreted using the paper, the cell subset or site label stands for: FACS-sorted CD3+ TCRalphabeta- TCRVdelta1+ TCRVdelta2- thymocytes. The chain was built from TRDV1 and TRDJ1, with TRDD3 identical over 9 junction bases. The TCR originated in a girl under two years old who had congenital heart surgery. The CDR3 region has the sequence CALGETAGDEPRLGDADKLIF. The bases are TGTGCTCTTGGGGAGACCGCCGGGGACGAACCAAGACTGGGGGACGCCGATAAACTCATCTTT.